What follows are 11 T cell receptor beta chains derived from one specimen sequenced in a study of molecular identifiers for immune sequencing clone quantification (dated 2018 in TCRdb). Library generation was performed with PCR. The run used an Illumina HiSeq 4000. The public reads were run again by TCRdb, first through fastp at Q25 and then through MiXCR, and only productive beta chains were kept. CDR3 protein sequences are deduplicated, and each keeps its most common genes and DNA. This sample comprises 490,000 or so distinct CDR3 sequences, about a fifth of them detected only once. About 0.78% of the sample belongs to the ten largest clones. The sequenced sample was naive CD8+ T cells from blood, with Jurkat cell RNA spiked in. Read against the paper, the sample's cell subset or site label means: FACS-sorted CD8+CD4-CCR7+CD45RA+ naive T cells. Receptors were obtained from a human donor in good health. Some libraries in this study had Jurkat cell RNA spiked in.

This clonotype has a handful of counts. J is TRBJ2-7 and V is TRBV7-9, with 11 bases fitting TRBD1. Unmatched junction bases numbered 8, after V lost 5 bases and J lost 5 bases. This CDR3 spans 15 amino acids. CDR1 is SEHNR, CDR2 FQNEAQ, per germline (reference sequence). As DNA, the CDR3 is TGTGCCAGCAGCAACTGGGACAGGGGGTTCCACGAGCAGTACTTC. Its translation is CASSNWDRGFHEQYF.

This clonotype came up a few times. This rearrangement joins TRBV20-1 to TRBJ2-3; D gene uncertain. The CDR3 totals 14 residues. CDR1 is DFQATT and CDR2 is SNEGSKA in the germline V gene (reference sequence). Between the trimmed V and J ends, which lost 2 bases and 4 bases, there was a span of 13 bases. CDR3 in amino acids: CSARQLGDADTQYF. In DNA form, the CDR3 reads TGCAGTGCTAGACAGCTGGGCGACGCAGATACGCAGTATTTT.

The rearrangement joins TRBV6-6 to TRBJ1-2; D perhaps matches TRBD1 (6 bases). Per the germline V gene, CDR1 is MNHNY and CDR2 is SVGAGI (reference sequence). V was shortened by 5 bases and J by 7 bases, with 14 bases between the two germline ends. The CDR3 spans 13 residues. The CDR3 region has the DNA TGTGCCAGCAGTCAAACAGGGTCCGGTGGCTACACCTTC. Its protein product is CASSQTGSGGYTF.

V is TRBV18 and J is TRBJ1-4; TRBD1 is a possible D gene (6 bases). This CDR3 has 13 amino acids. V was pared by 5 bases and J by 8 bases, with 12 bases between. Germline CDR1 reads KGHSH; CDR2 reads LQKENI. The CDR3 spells CASSTGWDEKLFF. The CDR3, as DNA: TGTGCCAGCTCAACAGGGTGGGACGAAAAACTGTTTTTT.

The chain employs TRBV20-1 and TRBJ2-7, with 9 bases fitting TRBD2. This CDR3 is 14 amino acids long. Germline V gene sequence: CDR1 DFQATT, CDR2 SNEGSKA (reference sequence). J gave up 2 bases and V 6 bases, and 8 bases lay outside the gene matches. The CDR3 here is CSATPGLAAYEQYF. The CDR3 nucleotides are TGCAGTGCCACCCCGGGACTAGCCGCCTACGAGCAGTACTTC.

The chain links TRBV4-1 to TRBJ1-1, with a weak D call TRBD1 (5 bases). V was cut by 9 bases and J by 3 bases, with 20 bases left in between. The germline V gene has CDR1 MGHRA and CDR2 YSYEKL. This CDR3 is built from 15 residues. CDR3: CASSDYGAEDTEAFF. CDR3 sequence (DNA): TGCGCCAGTTCCGACTATGGGGCGGAGGACACTGAAGCTTTCTTT.

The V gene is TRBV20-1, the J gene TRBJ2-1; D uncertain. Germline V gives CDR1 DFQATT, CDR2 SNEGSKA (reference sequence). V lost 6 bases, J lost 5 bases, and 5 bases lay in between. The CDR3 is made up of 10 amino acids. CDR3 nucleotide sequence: TGCAGTGCCATCAACAATGAGCAGTTCTTC. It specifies CSAINNEQFF.

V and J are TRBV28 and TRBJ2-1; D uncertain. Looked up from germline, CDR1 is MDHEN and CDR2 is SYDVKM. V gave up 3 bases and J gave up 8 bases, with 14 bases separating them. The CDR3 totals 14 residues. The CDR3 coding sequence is TGTGCCAGCAGTTTCGTAGTGCAGCCCGATGAGCAGTTCTTC. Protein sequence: CASSFVVQPDEQFF.

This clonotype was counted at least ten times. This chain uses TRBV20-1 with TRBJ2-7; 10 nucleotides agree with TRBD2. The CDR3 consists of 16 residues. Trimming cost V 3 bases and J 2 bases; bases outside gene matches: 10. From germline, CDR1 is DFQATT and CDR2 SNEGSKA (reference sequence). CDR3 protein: CSARPTTSGITYEQYF. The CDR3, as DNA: TGCAGTGCTAGGCCCACTACTAGCGGGATTACCTACGAGCAGTACTTC.

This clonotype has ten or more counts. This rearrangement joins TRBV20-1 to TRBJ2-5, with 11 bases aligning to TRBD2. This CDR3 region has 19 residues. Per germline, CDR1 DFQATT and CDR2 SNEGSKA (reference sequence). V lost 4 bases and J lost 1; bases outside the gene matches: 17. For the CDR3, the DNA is TGCAGTGCTACCCAGATTGGGGGGGGACTAGCGGATATCCAAGAGACCCAGTACTTC. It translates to CSATQIGGGLADIQETQYF.

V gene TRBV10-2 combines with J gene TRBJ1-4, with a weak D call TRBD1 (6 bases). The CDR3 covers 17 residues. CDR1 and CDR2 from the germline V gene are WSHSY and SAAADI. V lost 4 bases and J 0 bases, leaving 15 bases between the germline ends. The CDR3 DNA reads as TGCGCCAGCAGTGGTACAGGGTTCTGGGCAACTAATGAAAAACTGTTTTTT. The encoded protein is CASSGTGFWATNEKLFF.